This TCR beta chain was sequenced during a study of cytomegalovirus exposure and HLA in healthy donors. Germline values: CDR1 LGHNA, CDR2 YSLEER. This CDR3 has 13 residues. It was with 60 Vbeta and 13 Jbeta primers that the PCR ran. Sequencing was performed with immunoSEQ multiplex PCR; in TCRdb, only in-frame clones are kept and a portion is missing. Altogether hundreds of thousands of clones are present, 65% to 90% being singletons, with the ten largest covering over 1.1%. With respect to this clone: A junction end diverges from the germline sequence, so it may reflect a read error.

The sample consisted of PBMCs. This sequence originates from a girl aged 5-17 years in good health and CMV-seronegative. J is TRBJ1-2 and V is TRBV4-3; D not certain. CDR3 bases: TGCGCCAGCAGCCAAGCACGACTTCTGCTCCCCGTCTTC. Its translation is CASSQARLLLPVF.